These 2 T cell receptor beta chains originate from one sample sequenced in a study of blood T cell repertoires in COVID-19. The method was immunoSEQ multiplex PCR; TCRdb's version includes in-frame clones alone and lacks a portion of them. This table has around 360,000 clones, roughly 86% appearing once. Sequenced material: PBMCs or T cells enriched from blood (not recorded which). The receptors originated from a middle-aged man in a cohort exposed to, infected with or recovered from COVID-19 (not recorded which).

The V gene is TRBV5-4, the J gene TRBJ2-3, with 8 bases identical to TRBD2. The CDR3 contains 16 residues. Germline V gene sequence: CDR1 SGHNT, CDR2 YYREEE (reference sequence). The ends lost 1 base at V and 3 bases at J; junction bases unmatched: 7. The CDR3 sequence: CASSLKLAAGTDTQYF. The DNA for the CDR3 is TGTGCCAGCAGCTTGAAACTAGCGGCAGGAACAGATACGCAGTATTTT.

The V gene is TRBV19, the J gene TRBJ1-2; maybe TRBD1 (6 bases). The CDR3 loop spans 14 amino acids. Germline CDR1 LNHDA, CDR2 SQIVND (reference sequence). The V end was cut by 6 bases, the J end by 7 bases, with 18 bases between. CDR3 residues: CASSLSVGDIGYTF. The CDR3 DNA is TGTGCCAGTAGCCTATCGGTCGGGGACATTGGCTACACCTTC.